The rows below give T cell receptor beta chains drawn from one sample of a study of graft-versus-host responses after intestinal transplantation. The protocol was immunoSEQ multiplex PCR, while the TCRdb copy is restricted to in-frame clones and leaves out a portion. Of around 87,000 clones in the sample, approximately 90% were seen once. These receptors' antigens are unknown. The sequences come from unstimulated CD8+ T cells sorted from spleen or lymph node cells, collected before transplant. The receptors derive from a human donor who was the organ donor for an intestinal transplant. CDR3s include the opening cysteine and the closing phenylalanine or tryptophan.

j_call v_call cdr3_aa
TRBJ2-7 TRBV9 CASSVGGESSYEQYF
TRBJ1-2 TRBV7-6 CASSPRGGSYGYTF
TRBJ2-5 TRBV5-1 CASSLAVGTSRETQYF
TRBJ1-4 TRBV2 CASSEGQLNEKLFF
TRBJ2-1 TRBV7-3 CASSLTGEGEQFF
TRBJ2-5 TRBV7-9 CAGPPGGETQYF
TRBJ2-3 TRBV13 CASSHWTSGDTQYF
TRBJ2-1 TRBV7-9 CASSGANEQFF
TRBJ2-5 TRBV28 CASSLIWDGGETQYF
TRBJ1-4 TRBV5-8 CASSFIGTGTGDLVF
TRBJ2-7 TRBV18 CASAGRSYEQYF
TRBJ1-6 TRBV6-6 CASSYLGGDSPLHF
TRBJ1-2 TRBV6-5 CASSYNKNYGYTF
TRBJ1-2 TRBV19 CASSMTTTYGYTF
TRBJ2-1 TRBV7-2 CASSITGGSYNEQFF
TRBJ2-7 TRBV4-2 CASTLGGGLSYEQYF
TRBJ2-7 TRBV9 CASSERQGSSYEQYF
- TRBV28 CASSKLAGGYYEQYF
TRBJ2-4 TRBV5-1 CASSFPGGMEAKNIQYF
TRBJ2-3 TRBV27 CASSLQGPDTQYF
TRBJ2-1 TRBV5-1 CASSVRWPAPSAEQFF
TRBJ1-1 TRBV5-5 CASSLDRSYTEAFF
TRBJ2-5 TRBV2 CASSVSLQETQYF
TRBJ1-5 TRBV9 CASSATFGGGNQPQHF
TRBJ2-5 TRBV4-3 CASSQDWGGAGETQYF
TRBJ2-2 TRBV27 CASSLSVRGELFF
TRBJ2-7 TRBV27 CASSLSGGYEQYF
TRBJ1-4 TRBV4-1 CASSRGTATNEKLFF
TRBJ2-6 TRBV28 CASSRLPTGVGGNVLTF
TRBJ1-6 TRBV5-4 CASSKGGQGSSPLHF
TRBJ2-5 TRBV9 CATKLLGQLGGSQETQYF
TRBJ1-1 TRBV20-1 CSALRVTEAFF
TRBJ2-7 TRBV10-3 CAISLTWTGMNYEQYF
TRBJ2-7 TRBV9 CASSVDLGSLGYEQYF
TRBJ1-2 TRBV9 CASSGVRDTNYGYTF
TRBJ2-7 TRBV7-4 CAISGTGSYEQYF
TRBJ2-6 TRBV6-5 CASSYLYPGRRHVLTF
TRBJ2-1 TRBV7-3 CASSFSGGYNEQFF
TRBJ2-7 TRBV4-1 CASSPGLAGTYEQYF
TRBJ1-1 TRBV27 CASTDRRNTEAFF
TRBJ2-1 TRBV4-1 CASSQQDRGPYNEQFF
TRBJ1-4 TRBV19 CASRSGVEKLFF
TRBJ2-5 TRBV7-2 CASSPTGGRGETQYF
TRBJ2-5 TRBV7-9 CASSFGASGGETQYF
TRBJ1-2 TRBV10-3 CAISDDWEWNGYTF
TRBJ1-1 TRBV19 CASSIWGLNTEAFF
TRBJ2-6 TRBV27 CASSSLPDSGANVLTF
TRBJ1-5 TRBV2 CASSGGQPQHF
TRBJ1-3 TRBV28 CASATELSGNTIYF
TRBJ2-7 TRBV19 CASSHAGTDFYEQYF
TRBJ2-3 TRBV10-3 CAISESGWTGESTDTQYF
TRBJ1-1 TRBV7-8 CASSSPAAKGGPVGTEAFF